This T cell receptor beta chain originates from a study of blood T cells in healthy people across ages. Study-wide results and limits: CMV status of donors was not determined, possibly confounding expanded clonotype changes.

On this clonotype itself: Its antigen is undetermined.

The use of a sample-barcoded 5' primer and a J-beta primer mix characterized a second PCR of roughly 6 to 12 cycles. Researchers report that a template-switch adaptor with 12 random nucleotides tagged each cDNA molecule. TCRdb passed the 5' RACE reads through MiXCR, listing each CDR3 protein once. In the table there are some 1.6 million distinct CDR3 sequences, almost 35% of which are singletons. Each donor gave ten milliliters of peripheral blood. The material sequenced was blood. The sequence was collected from a woman aged 25 to 39 in good health.

CDR3 nucleotide sequence: TGTGCCATCAGTGAGTTTGCGGGGGGGCAAGAGCAGTTCTTC. This encodes CAISEFAGGQEQFF. The J gene is TRBJ2-1, the V gene TRBV10-3; 9 bases agree with TRBD2. The germline CDR1 and CDR2 sequences are ENHRY and SYGVKD. This CDR3 is 14 amino acids long. The junction had 5 bases not matched to a gene; V was cut back by 1 base and J by 10 bases.